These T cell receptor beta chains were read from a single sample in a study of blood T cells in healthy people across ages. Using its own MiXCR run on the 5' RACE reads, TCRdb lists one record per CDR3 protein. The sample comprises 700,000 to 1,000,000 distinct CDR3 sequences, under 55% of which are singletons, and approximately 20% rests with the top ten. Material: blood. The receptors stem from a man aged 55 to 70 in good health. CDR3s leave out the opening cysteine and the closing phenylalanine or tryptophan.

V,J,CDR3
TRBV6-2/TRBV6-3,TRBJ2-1,ASSYLVGSGGDYNEQF
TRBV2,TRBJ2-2,ASSEVGTTNTGELF
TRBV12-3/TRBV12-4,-,ASSLGPVETQF
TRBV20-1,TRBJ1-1,SAKLVGTTEAF
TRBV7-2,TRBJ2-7,ASSPYGTSGGRLPYKQY
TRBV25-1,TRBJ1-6,ACSSTGGNNSPLH
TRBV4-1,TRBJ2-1,ASSQDPPGKYNEQF
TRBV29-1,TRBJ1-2,SVDGGTGPYGYT
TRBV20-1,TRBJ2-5,SARQHQETQY
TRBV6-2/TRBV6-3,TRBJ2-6,ASSPGQYPSGANVLT
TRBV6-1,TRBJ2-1,ASSEGLAGYNEQF
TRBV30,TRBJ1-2,AWSVLQGHGYT
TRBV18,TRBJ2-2,ASSYLPTGATGELF
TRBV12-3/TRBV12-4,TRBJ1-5,ASSISGNQPRH
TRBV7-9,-,ASTSGQVFYEQY
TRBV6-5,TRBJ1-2,ASSYSAGQDYGYT
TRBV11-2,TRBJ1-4,ASSSRRVERSSSGTNEKLF
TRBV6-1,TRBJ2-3,ASRKETSGTTDTQY
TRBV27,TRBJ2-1,ASNPLAGIYNEQF
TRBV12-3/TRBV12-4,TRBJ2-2,ASNFFGAGELF
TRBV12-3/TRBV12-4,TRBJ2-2,ASSVSITGELF
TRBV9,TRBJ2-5,ASSRSELETQY
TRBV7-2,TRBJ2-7,ASSSHAGRGRGYEQY
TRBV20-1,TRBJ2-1,SASLAGGRGAQF
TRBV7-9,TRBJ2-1,ASSLKRSGQGFNEQF
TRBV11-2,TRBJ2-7,ASSLEGGTGGYEQY
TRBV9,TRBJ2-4,ASSPGLAGGVSIQY
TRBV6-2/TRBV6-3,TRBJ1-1,ASSRSRQGASEAF
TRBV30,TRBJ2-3,AWSSGRRTDTQY
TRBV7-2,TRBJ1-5,ASSLGGDRPQH
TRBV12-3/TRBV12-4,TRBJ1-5,ASRTTGGAQPQH
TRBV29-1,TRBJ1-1,SVTPSLTEAF
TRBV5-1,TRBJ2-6,ASSLVFLGQGISGANVLT
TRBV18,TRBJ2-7,ASSQTGIREQY
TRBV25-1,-,ASSEFPSGKETQY
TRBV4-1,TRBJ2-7,ASSHGRESYEQY
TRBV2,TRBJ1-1,ASSPRQGLGTEAF
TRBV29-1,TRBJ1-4,SCRSATNEKLF
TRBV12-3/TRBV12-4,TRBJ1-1,ASSFSGLGDMNTEAF
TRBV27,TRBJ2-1,ASSKPGQRSYKEQF
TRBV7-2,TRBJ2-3,ASSFTGAGSTDTQY
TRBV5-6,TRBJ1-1,ASSLPGEGAEAF
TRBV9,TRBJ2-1,ASSVVQTQYEQF
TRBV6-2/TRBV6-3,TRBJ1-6,ASSYETGTGHSPLH
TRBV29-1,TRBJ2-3,SVEDLAGYTDTQY
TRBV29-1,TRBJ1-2,SVADRDNYGYT
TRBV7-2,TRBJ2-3,ASSFWTGGPVDTQY